This T cell receptor (beta chain) was captured by sequencing in a study of cytomegalovirus exposure and HLA in healthy donors (dated by TCRdb to about 2017). Looking at the study overall: An earlier analysis of several hundred of the donors reported 250 to 350 Gb of sequence data and roughly 100 million unique TCR beta sequences from 150 million to 200 million T cells. An early release that covered fewer than 750 HLA-typed donors contained around 300 gigabases of sequencing data and tens of millions of unique TCR sequences. Of the 300 to 500 genotyped donors, over 80% were placed in the genetic ancestry cluster associated with self-reported Caucasian donors. The aim of the study was to test whether cataloging public T cell receptors could identify signatures of past pathogen exposure. The T cell repertoires of 550 to 850 subjects were profiled by immunosequencing and related to cytomegalovirus serostatus. Besides the first cohort of hundreds of subjects, a separate validation cohort made up of 120 different subjects was used. The study combined high-throughput TCR immunosequencing, statistical association of individual TCRs with disease status, and machine learning to predict cytomegalovirus infection status. In a later analysis, previously published TCR beta repertoires from hundreds of donors were re-analyzed and high-resolution HLA genotyping was added so that TCR occurrence patterns could be studied. Rather than using new phenotypic data, the later analysis identified candidate immune exposures from TCR beta sequences and from how often those sequences occurred across donors. An earlier analysis of approximately 500 of the donors applied high-throughput TCR beta sequencing to assess whether each TCR beta V gene segment acted as functional or pseudogenic. Donor age, sex, ethnicity and CMV serostatus were compiled together with the repertoire data. In a later genetic analysis, genome-wide SNP genotypes for about 65% of the roughly 700 donors were used, and that subset was treated as a discovery cohort. All discovery cohort repertoires had been generated using a single sequencing platform. HLA typing covered class I and class II loci at four-digit resolution. The number of donors typed differed by locus, with 629-630 for A, B, C, DRB1 and DQB1, around 520 for DQA1, 606 for DPA1, and some 470 for DPB1. Roughly five DR-DQ haplotypes were handled as single units for association and clustering, since linkage in the cohort was strong. Among 300 to 450 genotyped donors of the cohort, an average of 235,054 unique TCR beta nucleotide sequences were sequenced per donor, roughly a sixth of them non-productive. Broader findings and caveats from the paper: According to a later analysis, parvovirus B19, influenza, CMV and Epstein-Barr virus appeared linked to several top co-occurrence clusters. Because HLA typing was unavailable for some donors at each locus, only the typed subset was used in association tests. CMV serostatus was the only immune exposure information available for the cohort. The study listed 164 TCR beta chains as associated with cytomegalovirus. When HLA alleles, especially DR and DQ, strongly co-occurred, attributing TCR associations to individual alleles was difficult. In a later analysis, most CMV-associated TCR beta chains were found to appear HLA-restricted, with HLA associations seemingly driven largely by CMV exposure. In vitro tests confirmed that three of the cytomegalovirus-associated TCR beta chains recognize cytomegalovirus antigens. In a later analysis, HLA-associated TCR beta chains showed more clonal expansion and lower generation probabilities than non-associated chains that were equally common. In a later analysis, some 17,000 TCR beta sequences were associated with specific HLA alleles at a false discovery rate of 0.05. In a later analysis, the rate of TCR association differed among HLA loci, with DRB1 alleles having the most associated TCRs and HLA-C alleles having the fewest. Because counts were too low, roughly 16 rarely observed V segments, including chromosome 9 orphons, were left out of the earlier analysis of 587 of the donors. Only TCR beta chains were sequenced in this cohort, and the absence of alpha or paired-chain data limited detectable features. Linkage disequilibrium might explain the correlated functional status among segregating V segments, but an unknown experimental factor could not be excluded. A further reported finding was that TCR beta sequences accurately predicted the HLA-A and HLA-B alleles for most subjects in the first cohort. Cytomegalovirus status was reported to be diagnosed by the classifier with high specificity and sensitivity in both the original and validation cohorts. According to a later genetic analysis, donors in an Asian-associated ancestry cluster had fewer N-insertions in productive TCRs than the roughly 670-donor mean. Most TCR sequences were observed very rarely across donors, whereas some public TCRs were present in many individuals. It was suggested by the authors that the approach could potentially be generalized to other disease states and immunological phenotypes. In an earlier analysis of more than 500 of the donors, most TCR beta V segments appeared in productive rearrangements about 90% or about 30% of the time, broadly matching IMGT annotations. In a later genetic analysis, a missense DCLRE1C variant was associated with V-gene and J-gene trimming of TCR beta chains, and the association was replicated in an independent cohort. A group of highly shared sequence variants was considered likely to be a technical artifact of the sequencing pipeline. Presence/absence analyses assumed roughly uniform sequencing depth across donors, an assumption that may not hold.

Regarding this clone: The antigen it binds to is not known. No much larger clone exists at a distance of one base, and base qualities are not known.

The cohort consisted of some 670 healthy bone marrow donors. At the time of sampling, every cohort member was nominally healthy, though immune exposures that went unrecorded were likely present. The donor tested CMV seropositive, placing the donor among the 250 to 300 seropositive members of the cohort. A peripheral blood sample was collected from each donor, and TCR beta sequencing was performed on peripheral blood mononuclear cells. Genomic DNA was extracted from the blood cell samples with the Qiagen DNeasy Blood Extraction Kit. Receptor libraries were prepared by the immunoSEQ multiplex PCR assay. For the multiplex PCR, a mixture combining 60 forward primers for TCR Vbeta segments and 13 reverse primers for TCR Jbeta segments was used. A multiplex PCR assay on genomic DNA amplified the CDR3 region of rearranged TCR beta genes. Amplified TCR beta libraries were sequenced as 87-base-pair reads on the Illumina HiSeq System. The authors' analysis ran thus. A later analysis counted about 82 million unique TCR beta chains across the 666 repertoires, and some 12 million of these chains were shared by at least two donors. Raw reads were error-corrected and collapsed into unique sequences by a nearest-neighbor algorithm in which closely related sequences were merged to remove PCR and sequencing errors. V, D and J gene segments were assigned by aligning CDR3 sequences to IMGT reference sequences. Each retained sequence needed at least a six-nucleotide match to both a V gene segment and a J gene segment. Rearrangements were called productive when the CDR3 lacked stop codons and stayed in frame with V and J; all others were non-productive. CDR3 was defined by IMGT convention, running from the second conserved V-encoded cysteine to the conserved J-encoded phenylalanine. In an earlier analysis of approximately 590 of the donors, sequences lacking an unambiguous match to a single V gene segment were excluded. In an earlier analysis of several hundred of the donors, V segments were called functional above 56.7% productive rearrangements and were called segregating when the between-donor standard deviation exceeded 5%. A statistical classification framework was built for diagnosing cytomegalovirus status from the catalog of TCR beta chain sequences. In a later analysis, TCR nucleotide sequences were compared against IMGT/GENE-DB human TR gene sequences so that V and J genes could be assigned. In a later analysis, CDR3 sequences and most-parsimonious VDJ recombination scenarios were assigned using the TCRdist pipeline. In a later analysis, every TCR beta chain was defined by the combination of its CDR3 amino acid sequence and its V-gene family, and reads without a unique V-gene family were dropped. To address suspected cross-contamination and a sequencing artifact, a later analysis removed 550 to 750 highly shared, low-generation-probability nucleotide sequences. For each public chain, a later analysis derived a clonal expansion index from normalized ranks of inferred template counts within each repertoire. In a later analysis, generation probabilities were computed using a VDJ recombination model fitted to out-of-frame rearrangements, and the results were checked against IGoR. Hypergeometric tests were used in a later analysis to score TCR-TCR, TCR-HLA and TCR-CMV co-occurrence, with a repertoire-size bias correction applied to the TCR pairs. In a later analysis, false discovery rates were estimated by permuting HLA or CMV assignments 20 times. A later analysis grouped co-occurring TCRs with DBSCAN, adding TCRdist sequence similarity when clustering within HLA-allele-positive subsets. Repertoires with fewer than 30,000 or more than 120,000 public chains were left out of co-occurrence clustering, as were a few repertoires with anomalous nucleotide sharing. TCRdb stores this immuneACCESS table with in-frame sequences only. Part of the clones is absent; in the studies checked, under half of the shortfall reflects unresolved V genes, and no reason is known for the rest. That table supplies the V and J calls and clone size; D and trimming were determined from the DNA. This sample gives 150,000 to 200,000 clones in total; approximately 71% of them show up just once. The leading ten clones occupy 11% of the sample.

The TCR was taken from a young man in good health and CMV-seropositive. Sequencing input: PBMCs.

The CDR3 protein is CASSFTGVLETQYF. In nucleotide form, the sequence is TGTGCCAGCAGTTTCACAGGGGTGTTAGAGACCCAGTACTTC. The rearranged chain carries TRBV28 and TRBJ2-5, and 7 junction bases match TRBD1. Inclusive of the bounding cysteine and phenylalanine, the CDR3 is 14 residues long. Just the 42-base CDR3 DNA is kept, in frame starting at base 1. Via the germline V gene, CDR1 is MDHEN and CDR2 SYDVKM. Trimmed from V: 3 bases; trimmed from J: 4 bases; junction bases lacking a gene match: 5.